This T cell receptor (beta chain) was recorded in a study of long-term antiretroviral therapy in people with HIV. Researchers report immunoSEQ v3.0 was run at survey level. Sequencing used immunoSEQ multiplex PCR; TCRdb keeps in-frame clones, though not all of them. The sample includes approximately 23,000 clones, more than 80% of them seen just once. Only one count was recorded for this clone. The ends lost 4 bases at V and 6 bases at J; junction bases unmatched: 19. Germline V lookup: CDR1 SEHNR, CDR2 FQNEAQ (reference sequence). The CDR3 runs to 19 residues. The chain uses TRBV7-9 and TRBJ2-1; 9 nucleotides agree with TRBD1. The sample in question was unsorted PBMCs, obtained 5.9 years after starting antiretroviral therapy. The sequence was collected from a young man with HIV. The CDR3 loop reads CASSSIRGGVQGAFNEQFF. The CDR3 bases are TGTGCCAGCAGCTCGATTAGAGGTGGTGTACAGGGGGCTTTCAATGAGCAGTTCTTC.